This T cell receptor (beta chain) was identified during a study of T cells expressing NK-cell markers. About the study: Sequencing of TCR beta repertoires drew on sorted CD3+CD56+NKG2C+, CD3+CD56+NKG2C- and CD3+CD56-NKG2C+ T cells.

The cDNA for TCR beta came from 5'RACE template switching with UMIs. TCRdb re-called the 5' RACE reads; every CDR3 protein appears as one record, without DNA. Recorded for this sample: 450,000 to 600,000 distinct CDR3 sequences. Notes on this clonotype: Its specificity is unknown.

Whole-study findings and limits: Four of the donors also had these clonotypes leading their CD3+CD56-NKG2C+ fraction. No clear determination of HCMV specificity was made for expanded NKG2C+ T cell clones.

Germline CDR1 SGHVS, CDR2 FQNEAQ. CDR3 length equals 16 residues. The sample taken for sequencing was blood T cells: a sorted CD56 or NKG2C T cell subset, CD4+ or CD8+ T cells, or bulk PBMC T cells (not recorded which). This sequence joins TRBV7-8 and TRBJ2-2; TCRdb reports TRBD2, a call that lacks DNA to check it against. This TCR came from a man in his late teens or twenties in good health. CDR3 protein: CASSLAGTSKAGELFF.